These 13 T cell receptor beta chains were all obtained from the same sample, sequenced in a study of shared clonotypes between healthy human individuals (dated by TCRdb to the early 2020s). The library came from the immunoSEQ multiplex PCR assay. Entries here come from immuneACCESS through TCRdb and include only in-frame sequences with V and J called. Some clones fail to appear in such tables; in the studies checked, an unresolved V gene covers under half of the shortfall, and the cause of the remainder is unknown. Recorded for this sample are 750,000 to 1,000,000 clones; about 92% of them occurred a single time. Jointly, the top ten make up nearly 25% of the sample. CD8 naive samples consisted of CD45RO-negative cells that were positively selected for CCR7, yielding a CD45RA+CCR7+ population without TemRA cells. Sequencing input: naive CD8+ T cells sorted from blood. The label giving this sample's cell subset or site can be read as: CD45RA+CCR7+. The origin of the receptors is a man aged 25 to 40 in good health.

The chain carries TRBV6-5 and TRBJ2-1; D call uncertain. Per germline, CDR1 MNHEY and CDR2 SVGAGI. Trimming took off 3 bases at V and 6 bases at J, with 9 bases between the two ends. This CDR3 comprises 13 residues. The CDR3 DNA reads TGTGCCAGCAGTTATACCGGTTCCAATGAGCAGTTCTTC. Protein: CASSYTGSNEQFF.

The chain carries TRBV28 and TRBJ2-5, with 9 bases fitting TRBD2. J gave up 5 bases and V 0 bases, and 16 bases lay outside the gene matches. The CDR3 runs 19 residues. The germline gives CDR1 MDHEN, CDR2 SYDVKM. For the CDR3, the DNA is TGTGCCAGCAGTTTATGGCGGGAGGGCCTGAGGAAGGGTGGGGAGACCCAGTACTTC. Its protein is CASSLWREGLRKGGETQYF. The variable domain in full, with the rest retrieved from reference TRBV28 and TRBJ2-5, is DVKVTQSSRYLVKRTGEKVFLECVQDMDHENMFWYRQDPGLGLRLIYFSYDVKMKEKGDIPEGYSVSREKKERFSLILESASTNQTSMYLCASSLWREGLRKGGETQYFGPGTRLLVL.

J is TRBJ2-1 and V is TRBV19; 9 bases match TRBD1. V was clipped by 1 base and J by 0 bases; unmatched bases: 7. Germline V gives CDR1 LNHDA, CDR2 SQIVND (reference sequence). The CDR3 is 18 residues long. In DNA form, the CDR3 reads TGTGCCAGTAGTATAGGGGGCCGACAGGGGGTCTCCTACAATGAGCAGTTCTTC. This encodes CASSIGGRQGVSYNEQFF.

The chain employs TRBV9 and TRBJ1-4; a possible D gene is TRBD1 (5 bases). The CDR3 runs 16 residues. Trimming took off 4 bases at V and 3 bases at J, with 16 bases between the two ends. Germline values: CDR1 SGDLS, CDR2 YYNGEE. The CDR3 sequence: CASSLSDGTPNEKLFF. The DNA for the CDR3 is TGTGCCAGCAGCCTTTCAGACGGGACTCCTAATGAAAAACTGTTTTTT.

The CDR3 DNA follows: TGTGCCAGCAGCTCCGTTAGGACAGGGGGCACTAATGAAAAACTGTTTTTT. It specifies CASSSVRTGGTNEKLFF. V is TRBV28 and J is TRBJ1-4; 11 bases match TRBD1. V lost 6 bases, J lost 2 bases, and 8 bases stayed unmatched. The V gene's germline CDR1 is MDHEN and CDR2 SYDVKM. The CDR3 runs 17 residues.

This clone was picked up one time. The chain joins TRBV7-9 to TRBJ2-1; TRBD2 matches 7 bases. Germline V gene sequence: CDR1 SEHNR, CDR2 FQNEAQ (reference sequence). Germline trimming cut 5 bases from V and 6 bases from J; bases unmatched to any gene: 7. CDR3 length: 14 amino acids. The CDR3 is CASSRTTSSNEQFF. Written as DNA, the CDR3 is TGTGCCAGCAGCCGTACGACTAGCAGCAATGAGCAGTTCTTC.

V gene TRBV11-2 combines with J gene TRBJ2-7; 11 positions agree with TRBD2. Germline CDR1 SGHAT, CDR2 FQNNGV. V dropped 3 bases and J dropped 7; count of bases not matched to a gene: 2. The CDR3 runs 13 residues. This CDR3 is CASSFGTSGEQYF. As DNA, the CDR3 is TGTGCCAGCAGCTTCGGGACTAGCGGTGAGCAGTACTTC.

The chain employs TRBV4-1 and TRBJ2-3; weak D call: TRBD2 (5 bases). The CDR3 is 16 amino acids. Germline values: CDR1 MGHRA, CDR2 YSYEKL. Trimming took off 4 bases at V and 0 bases at J, with 14 bases between the two ends. CDR3 nucleotide sequence: TGCGCCAGCAGCCCTACGAGCGGCCCTAGCACAGATACGCAGTATTTT. Its translation is CASSPTSGPSTDTQYF.

J is TRBJ2-1 and V is TRBV9, with TRBD1 as a possible D gene (5 bases). V dropped 1 base and J dropped 0 bases, with 17 bases sitting between them. The CDR3 covers 18 residues. Looked up from germline, CDR1 is SGDLS and CDR2 is YYNGEE. As DNA, the CDR3 is TGTGCCAGCAGCGTACGTCCGGTGGACGACAGCTCCTACAATGAGCAGTTCTTC. Amino acids: CASSVRPVDDSSYNEQFF.

The rearrangement joins TRBV27 to TRBJ2-7; TRBD1 matches at 8 bases. The CDR3 is 15 amino acids. V shed 4 bases, J shed 3 bases, and the junction held 8 bases outside the gene matches. The germline V gene encodes CDR1 MNHEY and CDR2 SMNVEV (reference sequence). The CDR3 DNA is TGTGCCAGCAGTTACGGACAGGGTCAAATCTACGAGCAGTACTTC. It codes for CASSYGQGQIYEQYF.

This clone appeared once. The V call is TRBV10-3, the J call TRBJ2-1, with TRBD1 as a possible D gene (6 bases). This CDR3 spans 17 amino acids. V dropped 6 bases and J dropped 4 bases, with 22 bases sitting between them. Germline loops: CDR1 ENHRY, CDR2 SYGVKD. CDR3 coding DNA: TGTGCCATCAGGGGGGACACCATAAAGGGGCAGTACAATGAGCAGTTCTTC. Encoded protein: CAIRGDTIKGQYNEQFF.

V and J are TRBV5-5 and TRBJ2-5; 10 bases are a match to TRBD2. V gave up 4 bases and J gave up 2 bases; unmatched junction bases: 11. Germline V lookup: CDR1 SGHKS, CDR2 YYEKEE (reference sequence). The CDR3 totals 17 residues. Here the CDR3 DNA reads TGTGCCAGCAGCCCTCACCTCACTAGCGGGATACAAGAGACCCAGTACTTC. Its protein product is CASSPHLTSGIQETQYF.

To note about this clone: This same CDR3 is encoded by further DNA sequences in the sample. The V call is TRBV19, the J call TRBJ2-7; TRBD1 matches at 7 bases. The V gene's germline CDR1 is LNHDA and CDR2 SQIVND (reference sequence). V lost 6 bases to trimming and J lost 4 bases; unmatched junction nucleotides: 9. The CDR3 spans 14 residues. CDR3 sequence (DNA): TGTGCCAGTAGCGCTGCCGGGACAGATTACGAGCAGTACTTC. As protein: CASSAAGTDYEQYF.